What follows are 6 T cell receptor beta chains derived from one specimen sequenced in a study of monozygotic twins with cystic fibrosis. The data were produced by immunoSEQ multiplex PCR, yet TCRdb's version contains in-frame clones alone and is incomplete. The data show around 33,000 clones, with about 80% seen just once and around 1.7% held by the top ten. The sequenced sample consisted of blood. The receptors stem from a girl aged 2 to 10 with cystic fibrosis.

The chain uses TRBV6-6 and TRBJ2-3, with 7 bases lining up with TRBD1. CDR1 and CDR2 from the germline V gene are MNHNY and SVGAGI (reference sequence). The CDR3 is 12 amino acids. Trimming took 7 bases from V and 2 from J; bases not matched to a gene: 0. CDR3: CASKGATDTQYF. The CDR3 DNA is TGTGCCAGCAAGGGGGCCACAGATACGCAGTATTTT.

The V and J genes are TRBV30 and TRBJ1-6; TRBD1 is a possible D gene (5 bases). V shed 8 bases and J shed 0 bases, with 17 bases lying between them. This CDR3 is 16 amino acids long. The germline gives CDR1 GTSNPN, CDR2 SVGIG (reference sequence). This chain's CDR3 is CATRGTLSSYNSPLHF. CDR3 DNA sequence: TGTGCCACGAGGGGAACCCTTAGCTCCTATAATTCACCCCTCCACTTT.

The chain links TRBV7-3 to TRBJ1-2; D perhaps matches TRBD1 (5 bases). Deletions cut 0 bases from V and 7 bases from J, with 9 bases between. This CDR3 region has 13 residues. Germline-derived CDR1 and CDR2 are SGHTA and FQGTGA. CDR3 nucleotides: TGTGCCAGCAGCTTAACTGGGGCCGGTGGCTACACCTTC. Residues: CASSLTGAGGYTF.

This clone showed up just a few times. CDR3 sequence: CASSLAGIVRNDEQFF. CDR3 sequence (DNA): TGTGCCAGCAGCTTGGCCGGAATAGTCCGCAACGATGAGCAGTTCTTC. V and J are TRBV5-6 and TRBJ2-1; D remains unclear. V shed 0 bases and J shed 8 bases, with 18 bases lying between them. The CDR3 is made up of 16 amino acids. Germline V gene lookup returns CDR1 SGHDT and CDR2 YYEEEE.

The chain has TRBV29-1 and TRBJ2-2; the match to TRBD1 covers 8 bases. Germline V gives CDR1 SQVTM, CDR2 ANQGSEA. The CDR3 runs to 16 residues. With V trimmed by 1 base and J by 7 bases, 11 bases remained unmatched. The CDR3, as DNA: TGCAGCGTTGAAGTCATAGGACAGGGTTTTGGCGGGGAGCTGTTTTTT. Amino acid sequence: CSVEVIGQGFGGELFF.

The chain employs TRBV6-5 and TRBJ2-7; weak D call: TRBD1 (6 bases). The CDR3 extends over 15 amino acids. The germline V gene encodes CDR1 MNHEY and CDR2 SVGAGI. V lost 5 bases and J 0 bases, leaving 14 bases between the germline ends. The CDR3: CASSKDRPISYEQYF. DNA of the CDR3: TGTGCCAGCAGTAAAGACAGGCCCATCTCCTACGAGCAGTACTTC.